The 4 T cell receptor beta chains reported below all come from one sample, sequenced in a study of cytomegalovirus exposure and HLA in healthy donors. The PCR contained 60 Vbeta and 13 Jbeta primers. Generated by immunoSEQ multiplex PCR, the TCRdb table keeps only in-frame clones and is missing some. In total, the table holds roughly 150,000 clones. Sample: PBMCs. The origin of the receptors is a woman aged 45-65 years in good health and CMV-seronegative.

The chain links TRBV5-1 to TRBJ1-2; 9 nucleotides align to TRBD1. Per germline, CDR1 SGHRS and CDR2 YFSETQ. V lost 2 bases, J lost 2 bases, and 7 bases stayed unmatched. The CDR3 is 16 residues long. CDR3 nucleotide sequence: TGCGCCAGCAGCTTATTGGACAGGGGCACCAACTATGGCTACACCTTC. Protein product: CASSLLDRGTNYGYTF.

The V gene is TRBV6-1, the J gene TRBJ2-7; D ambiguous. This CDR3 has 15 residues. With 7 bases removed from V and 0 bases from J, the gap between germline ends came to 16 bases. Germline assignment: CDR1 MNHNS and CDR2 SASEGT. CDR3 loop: CASTTYALSSYEQYF. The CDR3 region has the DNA TGTGCCAGCACCACCTATGCCCTGAGCTCCTACGAGCAGTACTTC.

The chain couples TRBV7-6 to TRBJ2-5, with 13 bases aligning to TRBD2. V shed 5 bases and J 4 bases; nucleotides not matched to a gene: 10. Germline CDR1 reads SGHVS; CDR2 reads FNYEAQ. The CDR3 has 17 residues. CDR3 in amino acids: CASSRTSGSSFGETQYF. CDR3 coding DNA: TGTGCCAGCAGCCGGACTAGCGGGAGTAGTTTCGGAGAGACCCAGTACTTC.

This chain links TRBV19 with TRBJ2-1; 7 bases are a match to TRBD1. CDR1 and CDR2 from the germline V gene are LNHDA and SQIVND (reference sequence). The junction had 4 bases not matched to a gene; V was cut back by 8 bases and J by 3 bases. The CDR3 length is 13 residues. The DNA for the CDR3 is TGTGCCAGTGAAGACAGGGTCTACAATGAGCAGTTCTTC. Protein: CASEDRVYNEQFF.